This is a list of T cell receptor beta chains from one sample in a study of T cells in Graves' hyperthyroidism and ophthalmopathy. TCRdb re-derived calls from the multiplex PCR reads in MiXCR, one entry per CDR3 protein. The sample records approximately 600,000 distinct CDR3 sequences, 12% to 15% being singletons. Specimen: blood. The receptors were sampled from a woman aged 18-30 years with Graves' ophthalmopathy. Both conserved end residues are part of each CDR3. A D gene is named only where the DNA matches it firmly. Some rows mark clone size as missing; the rest say once, few, many or name a class of expanded clone.

many TRBJ2-5 TRBD2 TRBV12-3/TRBV12-4 TGTGCCAGCAGTTTGTTTAGGGTAGCGGGAGAAGAGACCCAGTACTTC CASSLFRVAGEETQYF
many TRBJ1-5 NA TRBV20-1 TGCAGTGCTGAGAGGGTAGACGGCAATCAGCCCCAGCATTTT CSAERVDGNQPQHF
NA TRBJ1-2 TRBD1 TRBV7-6 TGTGCCAGCGGGCCTGCGAGACAGGGGACCTATGGCTACACCTTC CASGPARQGTYGYTF
NA TRBJ2-1 TRBD2 TRBV19 TGTGCCAGTACCACCCTAGCGGGGGGGGGGAATGAGCAGTTCTTC CASTTLAGGGNEQFF
many TRBJ2-7 TRBD1 TRBV27 TGTGCCAGCAGTTTCCCGGGACAGGGGAACGAGCAGTACTTC CASSFPGQGNEQYF
many TRBJ2-4 NA TRBV24-1 TGTGCCACTAGCAAATCGGGAGCCATTCAGTACTTC CATSKSGAIQYF
many TRBJ1-5 TRBD1 TRBV12-3/TRBV12-4 TGTGCCAGCAGCTACGGGACAGGGGCAGGGCAGCCCCAGCATTTT CASSYGTGAGQPQHF
many TRBJ2-1 TRBD1 TRBV2 TGTGCCAGCAGGAGACAGGGTTTGGATGAGCAGTTCTTC CASRRQGLDEQFF
many TRBJ1-1 NA TRBV9 TGTGCCAGCAGCGTTGTCGAAGGGAACACTGAAGCTTTCTTT CASSVVEGNTEAFF
NA TRBJ1-5 NA TRBV24-1 TGTGCCACCAGTGATTTGCAGAATCAGCCCCAGCATTTT CATSDLQNQPQHF
many TRBJ2-1 TRBD1 TRBV27 TGTGCCAGCAGTTTAGCGGCAGGGGGCTACAATGAGCAGTTCTTC CASSLAAGGYNEQFF
many TRBJ1-2 NA TRBV7-9 TGTGCCAGCAGCCTAGGGGACACCTTC CASSLGDTF
NA TRBJ2-2 TRBD1 TRBV19 TGTGCCAGTAGTATTGAATTTGGTTTCTTTAGGGACAGTAACACCGGGGAGCTGTTTTTT CASSIEFGFFRDSNTGELFF
many TRBJ1-2 NA TRBV12-3/TRBV12-4 TGTGCCAGCAGTTTAGATCATAACTATGGCTACACCTTC CASSLDHNYGYTF
many TRBJ2-7 TRBD2 TRBV12-3/TRBV12-4 TGTGCCAGCAGTATGGGACTAGCGGGAGTCGGGTACGAGCAGTACTTC CASSMGLAGVGYEQYF
few TRBJ2-1 NA TRBV4-1 TGCGCCAGCAGCCGCTCGACAGGCCCCCTGGGGTACAATGAGCAGTTCTTC CASSRSTGPLGYNEQFF
many TRBJ2-2 TRBD1 TRBV10-3 TGTGCCATCAGTGCTACAGGGGTCACCGGGGAGCTGTTTTTT CAISATGVTGELFF
NA TRBJ1-2 NA TRBV20-1 TGCAGTGCTAGAGATTCCAGTCCTCCCTATGGCTACACCTTC CSARDSSPPYGYTF
many TRBJ2-7 NA TRBV30 TGTGCCTGGAGTGTAGGACTGTCCGGTTTAGAGCAGTACTTC CAWSVGLSGLEQYF
many TRBJ2-7 NA TRBV7-2 TGTGCCAGCAGCTTAGATGTGGCGGCCTTTTACGAGCAGTACTTC CASSLDVAAFYEQYF
many TRBJ2-5 TRBD2 TRBV20-1 TGCAGTGCTAGAGGGGGGAGGGCCCCGGAGACCCAGTACTTC CSARGGRAPETQYF
many TRBJ1-2 TRBD1 TRBV6-5 TGTGCCAGCAGTTACGGCGAGGGGGCGGGTGGCTACACCTTC CASSYGEGAGGYTF
NA TRBJ2-1 NA TRBV24-1 TGTGCCACCAGTGTTGGGACCCCGACCTACAATGAGCAGTTCTTC CATSVGTPTYNEQFF
few TRBJ1-2 NA TRBV30 TGTGCCACAACTCAGGGTGGAGGCTACACCTTC CATTQGGGYTF
few TRBJ1-6 NA TRBV7-6 TGTGCCAGCAGCAGCAACAGGGATTCACCCCTCCACTTT CASSSNRDSPLHF
few TRBJ2-3 TRBD2 TRBV25-1 TGTGCCAGCAGTGAGCTACTAGCGGCTGACACAGATACGCAGTATTTT CASSELLAADTDTQYF
many TRBJ1-1 NA TRBV7-9 TGTGCCAGCAGCTTGGAACTCAACGGCAACACTGAAGCTTTCTTT CASSLELNGNTEAFF
few TRBJ1-6 NA TRBV13 TGTGCCAGCAGCTCGGTCTCCGATGGCCATAATTCACCCCTCCACTTT CASSSVSDGHNSPLHF
NA TRBJ2-4 NA TRBV18 TGTGCCAGCTCACCACCCCCGGGACGGCCGGAAAACATTCAGTACTTC CASSPPPGRPENIQYF
many TRBJ2-3 TRBD1 TRBV20-1 TGCAGTGCTGCTGGGACAGCTAGCACAGATACGCAGTATTTT CSAAGTASTDTQYF
many TRBJ2-5 TRBD1 TRBV28 TGTGCCAGCAGCCCCCCCTCGGGGACAGGGGGGGAGACCCAGTACTTC CASSPPSGTGGETQYF
many TRBJ2-1 NA TRBV19 TGTGCCAGTGGTCCGAGTTTGGGAGGATACAATGAGCAGTTCTTC CASGPSLGGYNEQFF
NA TRBJ1-3 NA TRBV30 TGTGCCTGGAGTGCTTTCCTTAACTCTGGAAACACCATATATTTT CAWSAFLNSGNTIYF
many TRBJ2-5 TRBD2 TRBV12-3/TRBV12-4 TGTGCCAGCAGCCTCAGGTCCCCTTTACTAGCGGGAGGCCCCCGGTTAAGGACCCAGTACTTC CASSLRSPLLAGGPRLRTQYF
many TRBJ1-6 NA TRBV5-6 TGTGCCAGCAGCTTGTGGGGACGTAGGGAAAGATCACCCCTCCACTTT CASSLWGRRERSPLHF
many TRBJ2-7 NA TRBV12-3/TRBV12-4 TGTGCCAGCAGTTATCCGGGGCCCGACGAGCAGTACTTC CASSYPGPDEQYF
many TRBJ2-7 NA TRBV5-5 TGTGCCAGCAGCTTGGCCCTAGCATACGAGCAGTACTTC CASSLALAYEQYF
NA TRBJ1-2 NA TRBV19 TGTGCCAGTAGTATCTTAAAGGGCCTGGGCTACACCTTC CASSILKGLGYTF
NA TRBJ2-3 NA TRBV4-1 TGCGCCAGCAGCCAGGGCCCCGATAACACAGATACGCAGTATTTT CASSQGPDNTDTQYF
many TRBJ2-1 TRBD2 TRBV11-2 TGTGCCAGCAGCTTACAAAGCGGGAGTCTCAATGAGCAGTTCTTC CASSLQSGSLNEQFF
many TRBJ2-6 TRBD1 TRBV11-3 TGTGCCAGCAGCCGCCACAGGGGCCATCAGTCCAACGTCCTGACTTTC CASSRHRGHQSNVLTF
NA TRBJ2-5 NA TRBV27 TGTGCCAGCAGTCCCCTCGGGTCGGAGACCCAGTACTTC CASSPLGSETQYF
few TRBJ1-2 NA TRBV4-2 TGTGCCAGCAGCCAGGAAAACAGGGCGTTTAACTATGGCTACACCTTC CASSQENRAFNYGYTF
many TRBJ2-1 TRBD1 TRBV24-1 TGTGCCACCAGTGATGGGACAGGGGGATACTACAATGAGCAGTTCTTC CATSDGTGGYYNEQFF
many TRBJ1-1 TRBD1 TRBV30 TGTGCCTGGAGCGACAGGGGGGCCACTGAAGCTTTCTTT CAWSDRGATEAFF
few TRBJ2-1 NA TRBV19 TGTGCCAGTAGTATAGGGCAGGGGGGTGGCAATGAGCAGTTCTTC CASSIGQGGGNEQFF